This TCR beta chain appears in the sequencing data of a study of technical replicates of blood from several donors. The CDR3 extends over 15 amino acids. In germline, CDR1 is SGDLS, CDR2 YYNGEE. Deletions cut 4 bases from V and 5 bases from J, with 19 bases between. Only in-frame clones appear in the TCRdb table, and some are missing; sequencing was by immunoSEQ multiplex PCR. The table has 40,000 to 55,000 clones, around 96% seen once. The sequencing sample was made of T cells isolated from PBMCs. This receptor was obtained from a human donor in good health. The chain uses TRBV9 and TRBJ2-7; D might be TRBD2 (6 bases). CDR3 loop: CASSPSAGYLDEQYF. CDR3 DNA sequence: TGTGCCAGCAGCCCAAGCGCGGGATACTTGGACGAGCAGTACTTC.